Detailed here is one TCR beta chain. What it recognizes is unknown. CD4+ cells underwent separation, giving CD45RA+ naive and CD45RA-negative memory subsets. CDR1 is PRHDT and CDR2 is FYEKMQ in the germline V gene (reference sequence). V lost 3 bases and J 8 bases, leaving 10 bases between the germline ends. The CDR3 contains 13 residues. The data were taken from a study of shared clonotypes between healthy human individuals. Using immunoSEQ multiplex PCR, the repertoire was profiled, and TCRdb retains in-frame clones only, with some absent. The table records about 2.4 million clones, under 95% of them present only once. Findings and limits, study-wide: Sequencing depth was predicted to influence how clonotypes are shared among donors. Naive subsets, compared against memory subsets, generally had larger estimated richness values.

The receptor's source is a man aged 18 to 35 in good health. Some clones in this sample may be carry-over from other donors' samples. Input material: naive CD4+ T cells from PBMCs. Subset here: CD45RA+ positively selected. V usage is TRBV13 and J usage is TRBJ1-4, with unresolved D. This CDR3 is CASSLLASEKLFF. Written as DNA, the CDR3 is TGTGCCAGCAGCTTGCTTGCCTCGGAAAAACTGTTTTTT.